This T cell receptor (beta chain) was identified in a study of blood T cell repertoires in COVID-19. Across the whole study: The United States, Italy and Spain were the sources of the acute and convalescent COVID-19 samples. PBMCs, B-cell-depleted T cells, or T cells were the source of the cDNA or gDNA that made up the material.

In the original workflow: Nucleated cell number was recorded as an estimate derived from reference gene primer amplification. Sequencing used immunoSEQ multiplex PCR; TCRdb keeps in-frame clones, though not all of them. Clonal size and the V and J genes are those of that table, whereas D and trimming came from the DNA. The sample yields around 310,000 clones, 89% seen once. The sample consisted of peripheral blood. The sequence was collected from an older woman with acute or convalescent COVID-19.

CDR3 coding DNA: TGCGCCAGCAGCTTGGTCGGGCAGGGGGCGCCTGGCGGGGAGCTGTTTTTT. Its protein product is CASSLVGQGAPGGELFF. V and J are TRBV5-1 and TRBJ2-2, with 8 bases lining up with TRBD1. The CDR3 totals 17 residues. Germline V gene data show CDR1 as SGHRS and CDR2 as YFSETQ. Trimming cost V 0 bases and J 7 bases; bases outside gene matches: 11.